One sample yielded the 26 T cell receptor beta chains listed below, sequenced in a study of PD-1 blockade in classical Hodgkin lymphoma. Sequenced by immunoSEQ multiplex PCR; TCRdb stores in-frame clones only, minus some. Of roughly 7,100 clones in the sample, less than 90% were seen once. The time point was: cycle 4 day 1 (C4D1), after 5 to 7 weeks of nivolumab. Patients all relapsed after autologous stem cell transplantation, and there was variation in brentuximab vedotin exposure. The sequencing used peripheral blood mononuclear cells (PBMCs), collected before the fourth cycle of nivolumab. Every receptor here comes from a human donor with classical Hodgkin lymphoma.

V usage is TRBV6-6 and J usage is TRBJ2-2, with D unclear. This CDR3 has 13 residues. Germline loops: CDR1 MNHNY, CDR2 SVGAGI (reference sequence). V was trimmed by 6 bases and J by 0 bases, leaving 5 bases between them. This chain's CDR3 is CASSPANTGELFF. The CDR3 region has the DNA TGTGCCAGCAGCCCCGCGAACACCGGGGAGCTGTTTTTT.

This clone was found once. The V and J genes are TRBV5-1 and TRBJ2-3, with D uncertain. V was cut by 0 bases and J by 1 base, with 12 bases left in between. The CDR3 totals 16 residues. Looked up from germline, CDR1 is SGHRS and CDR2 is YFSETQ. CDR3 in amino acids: CASSLALRSGTDTQYF. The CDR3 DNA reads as TGCGCCAGCAGCTTGGCCTTAAGGTCGGGCACAGATACGCAGTATTTT.

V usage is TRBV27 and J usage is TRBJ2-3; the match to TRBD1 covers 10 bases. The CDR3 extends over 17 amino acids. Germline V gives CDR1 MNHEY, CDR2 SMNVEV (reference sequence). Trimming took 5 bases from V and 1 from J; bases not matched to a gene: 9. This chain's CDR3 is CASSPRDRGLGTDTQYF. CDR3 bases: TGTGCCAGCAGTCCACGGGACAGGGGTTTAGGCACAGATACGCAGTATTTT.

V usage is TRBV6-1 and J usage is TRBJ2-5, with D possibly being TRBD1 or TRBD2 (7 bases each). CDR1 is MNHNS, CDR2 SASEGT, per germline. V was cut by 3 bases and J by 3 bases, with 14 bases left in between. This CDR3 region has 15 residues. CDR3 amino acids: CASSEGRGREETQYF. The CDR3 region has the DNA TGTGCCAGCAGTGAGGGGAGGGGGCGGGAAGAGACCCAGTACTTC.

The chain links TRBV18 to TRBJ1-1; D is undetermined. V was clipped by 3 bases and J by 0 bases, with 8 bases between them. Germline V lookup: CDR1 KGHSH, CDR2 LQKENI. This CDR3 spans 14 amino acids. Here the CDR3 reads CASSPAAVNTEAFF. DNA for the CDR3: TGTGCCAGCTCACCTGCGGCGGTGAACACTGAAGCTTTCTTT.

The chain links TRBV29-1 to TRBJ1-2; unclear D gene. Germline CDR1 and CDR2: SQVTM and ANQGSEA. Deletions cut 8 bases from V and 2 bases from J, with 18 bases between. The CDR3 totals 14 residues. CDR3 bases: TGCAGCATAACCGCGTTGCGGGCGAACTATGGCTACACCTTC. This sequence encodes CSITALRANYGYTF.

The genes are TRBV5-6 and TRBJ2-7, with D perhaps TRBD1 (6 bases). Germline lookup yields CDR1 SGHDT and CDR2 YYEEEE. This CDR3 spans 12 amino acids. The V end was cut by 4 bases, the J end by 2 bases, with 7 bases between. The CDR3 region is CASSRTAYEQYV. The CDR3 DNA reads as TGTGCCAGCAGCCGGACAGCCTACGAGCAGTACGTC.

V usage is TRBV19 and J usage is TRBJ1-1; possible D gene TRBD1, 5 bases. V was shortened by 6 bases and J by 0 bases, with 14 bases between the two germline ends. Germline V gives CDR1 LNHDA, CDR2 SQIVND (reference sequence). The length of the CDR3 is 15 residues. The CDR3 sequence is CASRPPGEMNTEAFF. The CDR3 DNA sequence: TGTGCCAGTAGGCCACCGGGGGAAATGAACACTGAAGCTTTCTTT.

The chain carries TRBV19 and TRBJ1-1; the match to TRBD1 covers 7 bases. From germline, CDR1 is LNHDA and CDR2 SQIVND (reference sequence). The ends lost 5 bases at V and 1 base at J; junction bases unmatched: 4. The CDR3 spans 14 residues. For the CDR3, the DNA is TGTGCCAGTAGTCTGAGGGGGCAGAACACTGAAGCTTTCTTT. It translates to CASSLRGQNTEAFF.

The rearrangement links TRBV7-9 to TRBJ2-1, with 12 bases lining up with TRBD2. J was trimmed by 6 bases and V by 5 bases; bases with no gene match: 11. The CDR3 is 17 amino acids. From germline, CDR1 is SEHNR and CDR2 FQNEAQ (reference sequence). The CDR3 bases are TGTGCCAGCAGCATCGGCCCTGGGACTAGCGGGCTCAATGAGCAGTTCTTC. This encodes CASSIGPGTSGLNEQFF.

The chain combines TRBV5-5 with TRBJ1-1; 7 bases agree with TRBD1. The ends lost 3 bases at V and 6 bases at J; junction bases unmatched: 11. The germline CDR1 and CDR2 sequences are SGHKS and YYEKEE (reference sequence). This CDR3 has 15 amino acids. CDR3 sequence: CASSSYLGGGAEAFF. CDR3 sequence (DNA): TGTGCCAGCAGCTCCTACTTAGGGGGCGGCGCTGAAGCTTTCTTT.

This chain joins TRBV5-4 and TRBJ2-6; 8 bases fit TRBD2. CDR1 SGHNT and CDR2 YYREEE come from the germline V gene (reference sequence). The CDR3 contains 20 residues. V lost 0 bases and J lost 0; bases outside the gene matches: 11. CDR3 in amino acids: CASSLGELLAVVSGANVLTF. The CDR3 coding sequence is TGTGCCAGCAGCTTGGGGGAATTACTAGCGGTTGTCTCTGGGGCCAACGTCCTGACTTTC.

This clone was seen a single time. DNA of the CDR3: TGTGCCAGTAGTATACGCGGACAGGTCTTGAGCTCCTACAATGAGCAGTTCTTC. It specifies CASSIRGQVLSSYNEQFF. This chain connects TRBV19 to TRBJ2-1; 7 nucleotides agree with TRBD1. V lost 2 bases, J lost 0 bases, and 10 bases stayed unmatched. Germline assignment: CDR1 LNHDA and CDR2 SQIVND (reference sequence). This CDR3 comprises 18 residues.

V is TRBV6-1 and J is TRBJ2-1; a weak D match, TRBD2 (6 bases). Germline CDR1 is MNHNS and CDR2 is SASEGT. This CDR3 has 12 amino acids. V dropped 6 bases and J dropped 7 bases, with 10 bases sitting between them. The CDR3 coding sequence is TGTGCCAGCAGCTATCGGGGGAATGAGCAGTTCTTC. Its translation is CASSYRGNEQFF.

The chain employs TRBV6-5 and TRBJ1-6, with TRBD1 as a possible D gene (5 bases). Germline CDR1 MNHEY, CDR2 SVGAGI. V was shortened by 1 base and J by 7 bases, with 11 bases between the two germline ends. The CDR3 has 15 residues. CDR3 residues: CASSYWGGFNSPLHF. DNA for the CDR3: TGTGCCAGCAGTTACTGGGGGGGTTTCAATTCACCCCTCCACTTT.

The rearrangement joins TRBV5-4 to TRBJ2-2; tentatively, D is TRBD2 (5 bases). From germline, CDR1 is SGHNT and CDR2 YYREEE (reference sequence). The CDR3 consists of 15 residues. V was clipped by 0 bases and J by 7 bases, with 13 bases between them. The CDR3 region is CASSLGGASGGELFF. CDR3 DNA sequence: TGTGCCAGCAGCTTGGGGGGAGCCAGCGGCGGGGAGCTGTTTTTT.

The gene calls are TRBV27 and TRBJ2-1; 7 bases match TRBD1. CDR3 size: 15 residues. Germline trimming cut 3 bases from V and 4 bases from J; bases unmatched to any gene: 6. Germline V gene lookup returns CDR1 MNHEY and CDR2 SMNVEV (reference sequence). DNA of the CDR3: TGTGCCAGCAGTTTCGGGGAGACAGGGTACAATGAGCAGTTCTTC. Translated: CASSFGETGYNEQFF.

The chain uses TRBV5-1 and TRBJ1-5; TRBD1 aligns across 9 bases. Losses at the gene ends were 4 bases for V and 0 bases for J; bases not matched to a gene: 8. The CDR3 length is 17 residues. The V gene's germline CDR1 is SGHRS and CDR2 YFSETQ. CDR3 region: CASSLAQGAHSNQPQHF. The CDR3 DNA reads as TGCGCCAGCAGCCTGGCACAGGGGGCCCATAGCAATCAGCCCCAGCATTTT. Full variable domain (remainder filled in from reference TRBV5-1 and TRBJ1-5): KAGVTQTPRYLIKTRGQQVTLSCSPISGHRSVSWYQQTPGQGLQFLFEYFSETQRNKGNFPGRFSGRQFSNSRSEMNVSTLELGDSALYLCASSLAQGAHSNQPQHFGDGTRLSIL.

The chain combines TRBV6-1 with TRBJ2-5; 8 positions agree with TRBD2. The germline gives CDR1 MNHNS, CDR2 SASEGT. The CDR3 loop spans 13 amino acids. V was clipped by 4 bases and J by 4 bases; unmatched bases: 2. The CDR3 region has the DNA TGTGCCAGCAGTGTCGGGGGGGGAGAGACCCAGTACTTC. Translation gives CASSVGGGETQYF.

In DNA form, the CDR3 reads TGTGCCAGCAGCTTGGTAGCGGGGCTCTCATGGGACAATGAGCAGTTCTTC. Its translation is CASSLVAGLSWDNEQFF. The chain uses TRBV5-4 and TRBJ2-1, with TRBD2 identical over 8 bases. CDR3 size: 17 residues. V gave up 0 bases and J gave up 5 bases; unmatched junction bases: 10. Germline V gene sequence: CDR1 SGHNT, CDR2 YYREEE (reference sequence).

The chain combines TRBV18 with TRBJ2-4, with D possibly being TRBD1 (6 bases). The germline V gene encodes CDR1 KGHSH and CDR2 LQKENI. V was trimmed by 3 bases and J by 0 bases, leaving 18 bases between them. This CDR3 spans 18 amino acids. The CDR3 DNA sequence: TGTGCCAGCTCACCCACGCAACCAGGGGCACTAGCCAAAAACATTCAGTACTTC. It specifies CASSPTQPGALAKNIQYF.

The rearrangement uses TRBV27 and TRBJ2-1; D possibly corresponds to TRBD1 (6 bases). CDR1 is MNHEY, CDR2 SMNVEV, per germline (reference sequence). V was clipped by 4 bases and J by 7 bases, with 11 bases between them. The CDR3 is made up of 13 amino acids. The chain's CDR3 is CASSSYRANEQFF. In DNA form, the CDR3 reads TGTGCCAGCAGTTCCTACAGGGCGAATGAGCAGTTCTTC.

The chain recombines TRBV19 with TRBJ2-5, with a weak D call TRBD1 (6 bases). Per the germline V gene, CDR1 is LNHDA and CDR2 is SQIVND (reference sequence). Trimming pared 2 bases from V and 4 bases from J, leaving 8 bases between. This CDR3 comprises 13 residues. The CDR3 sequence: CASSIQGRETQYF. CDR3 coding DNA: TGTGCCAGTAGTATACAGGGGAGAGAGACCCAGTACTTC.

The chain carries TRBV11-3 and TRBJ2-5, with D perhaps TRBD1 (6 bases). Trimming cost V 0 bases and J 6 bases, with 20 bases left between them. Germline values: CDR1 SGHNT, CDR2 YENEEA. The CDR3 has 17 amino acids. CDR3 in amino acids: CASSLDQLGRGWKTQYF. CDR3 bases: TGTGCCAGCAGCTTAGATCAATTGGGCAGGGGTTGGAAGACCCAGTACTTC.

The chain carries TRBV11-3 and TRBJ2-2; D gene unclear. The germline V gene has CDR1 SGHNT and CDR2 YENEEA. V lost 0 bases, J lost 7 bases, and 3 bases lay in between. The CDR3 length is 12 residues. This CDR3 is CASSLEGGELFF. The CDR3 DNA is TGTGCCAGCAGCTTAGAAGGCGGGGAGCTGTTTTTT.

Here the CDR3 reads CASSLGVGDEQFF. DNA for the CDR3: TGTGCCAGCAGCTTAGGGGTCGGGGATGAGCAGTTCTTC. The chain employs TRBV7-9 and TRBJ2-1; a possible D gene is TRBD2 (5 bases). This CDR3 has 13 amino acids. CDR1 is SEHNR and CDR2 is FQNEAQ in the germline V gene (reference sequence). V shed 1 base and J shed 8 bases, with 9 bases lying between them.